This T cell receptor beta chain was captured in a study of blood T cell repertoires in COVID-19. Study information: Samples of COVID-19 (acute and convalescent) were obtained from the United States, Italy and Spain. T cells, B-cell-depleted T cells, or PBMCs provided the cDNA or gDNA that served as material.

Authors' processing steps: It was from reference gene primer amplification that nucleated cell counts were estimated. Generated by immunoSEQ multiplex PCR, the TCRdb table keeps only in-frame clones and is missing some. Clone size and V and J calls were adopted from that table, with D and trimming inferred from the DNA. In the table there are 25,000 to 30,000 clones, 72% of which are singletons. This CDR3 contains 14 residues. V gave up 4 bases and J gave up 2 bases, with 9 bases separating them. In germline, CDR1 is MDHEN, CDR2 SYDVKM. Sequenced input: peripheral blood. The source of this sequence is a boy aged 2 to 9 with active or convalescent COVID-19. This chain connects TRBV28 to TRBJ1-3; D is perhaps TRBD1 (6 bases). This CDR3 reads CASSYYRAGNTIYF. CDR3 nucleotide sequence: TGTGCCAGCAGTTATTACAGGGCTGGAAACACCATATATTTT. Full variable domain (missing parts from reference TRBV28 and TRBJ1-3): DVKVTQSSRYLVKRTGEKVFLECVQDMDHENMFWYRQDPGLGLRLIYFSYDVKMKEKGDIPEGYSVSREKKERFSLILESASTNQTSMYLCASSYYRAGNTIYFGEGSWLTVV.